This entry lists 23 T cell receptor beta chains sequenced from one sample in a study of human T cells and chemical hapten exposure (dated by TCRdb to about 2021). The time point label on this specimen signifies: patch test 2, 6 weeks after DPC sensitization. Per the publication, the treatment or condition label means: therapeutic diphenylcyclopropenone sensitization with weekly scalp DPC. The receptor library was made with RACE. TCRdb shows the sequencer as NextSeq 500. TCRdb reanalyzed the raw reads on its own, using fastp at Q25 for trimming and MiXCR for clone calling, and kept in-frame beta chains. Every distinct CDR3 protein forms one entry, paired with its most common genes and DNA. This sample lists around 42,000 distinct CDR3 sequences; 3% to 3.5% were detected once. 5.5% to 7.5% of the sample goes to the ten largest clones. The sample here was whole blood, taken in connection with sensitization to the hapten diphenylcyclopropenone (DPC). The receptors come from a man between 35 and 55 years old with alopecia areata. Some clones in this sample may be carry-over from other donors' samples.

The chain links TRBV2 to TRBJ1-2, with D maybe TRBD1 (5 bases). The germline V and J ends were trimmed by 11 bases and 4 bases, with 17 bases remaining between them. CDR1 is SNHLY and CDR2 is FYNNEI in the germline V gene. The CDR3 loop spans 13 amino acids. The CDR3 DNA sequence: TGTGCCGTCTCTAACGCAGGGTTCTATGGCTACACCTTC. This codes for CAVSNAGFYGYTF. The complete variable domain, with remaining parts taken from reference TRBV2 and TRBJ1-2, reads EPEVTQTPSHQVTQMGQEVILRCVPISNHLYFYWYRQILGQKVEFLVSFYNNEISEKSEIFDDQFSVERPDGSNFTLKIRSTKLEDSAMYFCAVSNAGFYGYTFGSGTRLTVV.

This clonotype was counted ten times or more. Written as DNA, the CDR3 is TGTGCCATCAGCGCCGGGACAGGGCACTACGAGCAGTACTTC. It translates to CAISAGTGHYEQYF. This chain links TRBV10-3 with TRBJ2-7, with 9 bases that match TRBD1. Losses at the gene ends were 6 bases for V and 3 bases for J; bases not matched to a gene: 6. Germline V gene lookup returns CDR1 ENHRY and CDR2 SYGVKD. This CDR3 is built from 14 residues.

This clonotype turned up a few times. The V gene is TRBV28, the J gene TRBJ1-2, with no clear D. Deletions cut 3 bases from V and 8 bases from J, with 10 bases between. This CDR3 is built from 12 residues. The germline gives CDR1 MDHEN, CDR2 SYDVKM. CDR3 in DNA: TGTGCCAGCAGTTTCGGACTGCGGGGCTACACCTTC. Translated, it gives CASSFGLRGYTF.

This clonotype was observed many times. V is TRBV7-9 and J is TRBJ1-1; D is ambiguous. The length of the CDR3 is 14 residues. Germline loops: CDR1 SEHNR, CDR2 FQNEAQ (reference sequence). V was cut by 5 bases and J by 10 bases, with 20 bases left in between. Here the CDR3 reads CASSALGGPFGAFF. The DNA of the CDR3 is TGTGCCAGCAGCGCTCTCGGAGGCCCCTTCGGAGCTTTCTTT.

This clonotype came up many times. The J gene is TRBJ2-7, the V gene TRBV7-2, with D hard to call. CDR1 is SGHTA and CDR2 is FQGNSA in the germline V gene. The CDR3 contains 14 residues. Trimming took off 1 base at V and 2 bases at J, with 9 bases between the two ends. The CDR3 bases are TGTGCCAGCAGCTTAGTTGTAGGGACCTACGAGCAGTACTTC. Translation: CASSLVVGTYEQYF.

The sample holds many counts of this clonotype. The V call is TRBV28, the J call TRBJ1-4, with 7 bases fitting TRBD1. The CDR3 consists of 15 residues. With V trimmed by 6 bases and J by 0 bases, 4 bases remained unmatched. Per germline, CDR1 MDHEN and CDR2 SYDVKM. The CDR3 nucleotides read TGTGCCAGCAGGGGCGGGACAGCAACTAATGAAAAACTGTTTTTT. Translated, it gives CASRGGTATNEKLFF.

This clonotype has at least ten counts. This rearrangement joins TRBV11-2 to TRBJ2-1, with D tentatively TRBD1 or TRBD2 (5 bases each). The CDR3 is made up of 12 amino acids. Between the trimmed V and J ends, which lost 0 bases and 16 bases, there was a span of 13 bases. Germline loops: CDR1 SGHAT, CDR2 FQNNGV. The CDR3 sequence is CASSLEGVNFFF. CDR3 DNA sequence: TGTGCCAGCAGCTTAGAGGGGGTTAACTTTTTCTTC.

In this sample, this clonotype turned up many times. The rearrangement links TRBV20-1 to TRBJ1-1, with D unresolved. This CDR3 is 18 amino acids long. Germline assignment: CDR1 DFQATT and CDR2 SNEGSKA (reference sequence). Deletions cut 1 base from V and 1 base from J, with 22 bases between. CDR3 residues: CSARAPRLGRTQNTEAFF. CDR3 nucleotides: TGCAGTGCTAGAGCGCCCAGGCTCGGAAGGACGCAGAACACTGAAGCTTTCTTT.

This clonotype has ten or more counts. V and J are TRBV28 and TRBJ1-5, with D hard to call. Germline V gives CDR1 MDHEN, CDR2 SYDVKM. V shed 0 bases and J shed 3 bases, with 21 bases lying between them. CDR3 length: 19 residues. CDR3 loop: CASSLWISHNRGYNQPQHF. Here the CDR3 DNA reads TGTGCCAGCAGTTTATGGATTTCTCACAACCGGGGATACAATCAGCCCCAGCATTTT.

In its sample, this clonotype was seen many times. This chain uses TRBV20-1 with TRBJ1-6; D not resolved. Per the germline V gene, CDR1 is DFQATT and CDR2 is SNEGSKA (reference sequence). The CDR3 covers 14 residues. V gave up 3 bases and J gave up 5 bases, with 11 bases separating them. CDR3 sequence: CSASGEANNSPLHF. The CDR3, as DNA: TGCAGTGCTAGTGGTGAAGCAAATAATTCACCCCTCCACTTT.

This clonotype was detected ten times or more. The V gene is TRBV4-3, the J gene TRBJ2-2, with unresolved D. Trimming removed 0 bases at V and 0 bases at J, with 5 bases between. Germline CDR1 and CDR2: LGHNA and YSLEER. The CDR3 loop spans 15 amino acids. The CDR3 sequence: CASSQDPANTGELFF. CDR3 nucleotide sequence: TGCGCCAGCAGCCAAGACCCGGCGAACACCGGGGAGCTGTTTTTT.

This clonotype was detected many times. The CDR3: CASSFGGRNSYEQYF. DNA for the CDR3: TGCGCCAGCAGCTTCGGAGGGAGGAATTCCTACGAGCAGTACTTC. The genes are TRBV5-1 and TRBJ2-7; D is perhaps TRBD2 (6 bases). The germline V gene encodes CDR1 SGHRS and CDR2 YFSETQ. The CDR3 runs to 15 residues. V lost 2 bases, J lost 1 base, and 13 bases lay in between.

This clonotype was seen at least ten times. The chain carries TRBV9 and TRBJ2-5; perhaps TRBD1 as D (5 bases). Germline V gene sequence: CDR1 SGDLS, CDR2 YYNGEE. This CDR3 has 15 amino acids. Trimming pared 4 bases from V and 3 bases from J, leaving 16 bases between. As DNA, the CDR3 is TGTGCCAGCAGCTTAGCCCCAGGGCCCGAAGAGACCCAGTACTTC. Translated, it gives CASSLAPGPEETQYF.

This clonotype was counted only a few times. V gene TRBV5-1 combines with J gene TRBJ2-3; tentatively, D is TRBD2 (5 bases). The length of the CDR3 is 15 residues. V shed 1 base and J shed 0 bases, with 9 bases lying between them. Germline V lookup: CDR1 SGHRS, CDR2 YFSETQ. For the CDR3, the DNA is TGCGCCAGCAGCTTGATAGCGCAAAGCACAGATACGCAGTATTTT. Translation gives CASSLIAQSTDTQYF.

This clonotype turned up a few times. CDR3 sequence (DNA): TGTGCCAGCAGTCATAGCGGGAGGGCTACAGATACGCAGTATTTT. It is translated as CASSHSGRATDTQYF. The chain couples TRBV28 to TRBJ2-3; 11 bases are shared with TRBD2. Losses at the gene ends were 5 bases for V and 3 bases for J; bases not matched to a gene: 4. The CDR3 runs 15 residues. Germline V CDR1 and CDR2: MDHEN, SYDVKM.

This clonotype was counted many times. The chain links TRBV10-3 to TRBJ2-3; 13 nucleotides align to TRBD2. Germline-derived CDR1 and CDR2 are ENHRY and SYGVKD. The CDR3 runs to 14 residues. With V trimmed by 10 bases and J by 5 bases, 6 bases remained unmatched. CDR3 DNA: TGTGCCACCTCGGGACTAGCGGGAAAAGATACGCAGTATTTT. Residues: CATSGLAGKDTQYF.

This clonotype has ten or more counts. The V and J genes are TRBV25-1 and TRBJ2-3; D uncertain. Deletions cut 4 bases from V and 1 base from J, with 12 bases between. Per germline, CDR1 MGHDK and CDR2 SYGVNS. The CDR3 length is 15 residues. The CDR3 DNA follows: TGTGCCAGCAGTGTCTCTGGCTCCGGCACAGATACGCAGTATTTT. This codes for CASSVSGSGTDTQYF.

This clonotype was recorded at least ten times. The chain couples TRBV28 to TRBJ1-1, with D unresolved. In germline, CDR1 is MDHEN, CDR2 SYDVKM. The CDR3 extends over 12 amino acids. V lost 6 bases and J 2 bases, leaving 7 bases between the germline ends. The CDR3 sequence: CASRLLNTEAFF. The CDR3 coding sequence is TGTGCCAGCAGACTACTAAACACTGAAGCTTTCTTT.

This clonotype appeared many times. The chain couples TRBV6-1 to TRBJ2-5, with 11 positions matching TRBD1. Germline CDR1 reads MNHNS; CDR2 reads SASEGT. The CDR3 loop spans 15 amino acids. The junction had 6 bases not matched to a gene; V was cut back by 4 bases and J by 5 bases. The CDR3 sequence: CASSGGQGARETQYF. CDR3 DNA sequence: TGTGCCAGCAGTGGCGGACAGGGGGCTCGGGAGACCCAGTACTTC.

This clonotype appeared many times. The chain combines TRBV20-1 with TRBJ2-7; 11 bases map to TRBD2. With 6 bases clipped from V and 5 bases from J, the junction kept 9 bases outside the gene matches. Germline V CDR1 and CDR2: DFQATT, SNEGSKA (reference sequence). This CDR3 contains 14 residues. CDR3 DNA sequence: TGCAGTGCCCCCAACCCTAGCGGGAGGCACGAGCAGTACTTC. Its translation is CSAPNPSGRHEQYF.

Ten or more counts support this clonotype. The chain joins TRBV27 to TRBJ2-2; D is unresolved. Trimming pared 1 base from V and 0 bases from J, leaving 6 bases between. CDR1 and CDR2 (germline): MNHEY, SMNVEV (reference sequence). The CDR3 has 15 amino acids. CDR3 residues: CASSLLTTNTGELFF. CDR3 sequence (DNA): TGTGCCAGCAGTTTATTGACAACGAACACCGGGGAGCTGTTTTTT.

This clonotype was seen repeatedly, ten times or more. The J gene is TRBJ1-1, the V gene TRBV5-5, with D possibly matching TRBD1 (6 bases). This CDR3 has 15 residues. CDR1 and CDR2 from the germline V gene are SGHKS and YYEKEE (reference sequence). Trimming cost V 0 bases and J 5 bases, with 14 bases left between them. The CDR3, as DNA: TGTGCCAGCAGCTTGGTGGGGGGGCATCGTACTGAAGCTTTCTTT. It encodes CASSLVGGHRTEAFF.

This clonotype showed up many times. The CDR3 coding sequence is TGTGCCACCAGCAAAAGCGGGATCTACTACGAGCAGTACTTC. It specifies CATSKSGIYYEQYF. The rearrangement uses TRBV15 and TRBJ2-7, with TRBD2 matching over 7 bases. The germline CDR1 and CDR2 sequences are LNHNV and YYDKDF (reference sequence). This CDR3 is 14 amino acids long. The V gene end was trimmed by 4 bases and the J gene end by 3 bases; junction bases not matched to a gene: 6.